This TCR beta chain was found in a study of cytomegalovirus exposure and HLA in healthy donors. Looking at the study overall: Earlier sequencing of about 179 million T cells yielded roughly 100 million unique TCR beta sequences.

The PCR ran on 60 Vbeta and 13 Jbeta primers. Produced via immunoSEQ multiplex PCR; TCRdb's table is partial and in-frame only. The table has around 85,000 clones, about 78% seen once; the top ten hold 1.1%. This CDR3 is built from 12 residues. V lost 10 bases, J lost 0 bases, and 7 bases lay in between. CDR1 and CDR2 from the germline V gene are MNHNS and SASEGT. Concerning this clone itself: Antigen: not known.

Findings and limits, study-wide: Most TCR beta V segments were productive about 87% or about 30% of the time in an earlier analysis.

The specimen was PBMCs. This sequence originates from a male donor in good health and CMV-seronegative. The chain links TRBV6-1 to TRBJ2-1; D perhaps matches TRBD2 (5 bases). The CDR3 DNA follows: TGTGCCACAGCGGTCTCCTACAATGAGCAGTTCTTC. Amino acids: CATAVSYNEQFF.